This section outlines one T cell receptor beta chain sequence together with its context. Its cognate antigen is unknown. This specimen belongs to a study of blood T cells in healthy people across ages. Study-wide background: T cells yielded about one barcoded beta molecule per two cells through template switching. Overall study findings and caveats: A roughly linear age-dependent decrease characterized TCR beta diversity per million T cells. A strong correlation between TCR beta diversity and naive T cell percentage was seen.

A second PCR, run for about 6 to 12 cycles, used a sample-barcoded 5' primer plus a J-beta primer mix. Every cDNA molecule bore a tag from a template-switch adaptor containing 12 random nucleotides. One entry per CDR3 protein, called by TCRdb with MiXCR from the 5' RACE reads. The repertoire includes 780,000 or so distinct CDR3 sequences, roughly 53% of them detected once, and roughly 37% sits in the top ten. CDR3 size: 14 residues. Trimming cost V 0 bases and J 9 bases, with 12 bases left between them. Germline V lookup: CDR1 LGHDT, CDR2 YNNKEL (reference sequence). The TCR sequence derives from a man at least 80 years old in good health. The chain links TRBV3-1 to TRBJ2-1; the D is unclear. Sequenced input: blood. The CDR3 region has the DNA TGTGCCAGCAGCCAAGATACCTTGAATGGTGAGCAGTTCTTC. Its protein is CASSQDTLNGEQFF.